Each of the 17 T cell receptor beta chains below was sequenced from the same sample in a study of blood T cell repertoires in COVID-19. Here immunoSEQ multiplex PCR was the method, and the copy in TCRdb shows in-frame clones only, minus some. Of approximately 270,000 clones in the sample, 88% are singletons; the top ten hold over 1.1%. The sample was peripheral blood. The origin of the receptors is a man older than 75 with acute or convalescent COVID-19.

The chain is built from TRBV11-3 and TRBJ2-2, with 7 bases aligning to TRBD2. Germline V lookup: CDR1 SGHNT, CDR2 YENEEA. J lost 6 bases, V lost 2 bases, and 6 bases had no gene match. The CDR3 contains 15 residues. In DNA form, the CDR3 reads TGTGCCAGCAGCTTAAACGGACTAGGCGCCGGGGAGCTGTTTTTT. Encoded protein: CASSLNGLGAGELFF.

The sample holds many counts of this clone. V gene TRBV28 combines with J gene TRBJ2-1; 7 bases line up with TRBD2. The CDR3 loop spans 15 amino acids. The J segment lost 3 bases and the V segment lost 5 bases, leaving 7 bases of the junction unmatched. In germline, CDR1 is MDHEN, CDR2 SYDVKM. CDR3 DNA sequence: TGTGCCAGCAGTCTCACCGGGAGGCTCTACAATGAGCAGTTCTTC. Translating it yields CASSLTGRLYNEQFF. The full variable domain, completed using reference TRBV28 and TRBJ2-1, is DVKVTQSSRYLVKRTGEKVFLECVQDMDHENMFWYRQDPGLGLRLIYFSYDVKMKEKGDIPEGYSVSREKKERFSLILESASTNQTSMYLCASSLTGRLYNEQFFGPGTRLTVL.

This chain connects TRBV19 to TRBJ1-1, with 9 bases lining up with TRBD1. The germline gives CDR1 LNHDA, CDR2 SQIVND (reference sequence). This CDR3 is built from 15 residues. V shed 4 bases, J shed 4 bases, and the junction held 7 bases outside the gene matches. The CDR3 sequence is CASSKQGALSTEAFF. The CDR3 DNA reads as TGTGCCAGTAGTAAACAGGGGGCCCTTAGCACTGAAGCTTTCTTT.

In the case of this clone: Within the sample, other DNA sequences also encode this same CDR3. The chain links TRBV18 to TRBJ1-5; the D is unclear. Trimming took 1 base from V and 2 from J, leaving 6 bases between them. This CDR3 region has 14 residues. From germline, CDR1 is KGHSH and CDR2 LQKENI. CDR3 sequence: CASSPRQGNQPQHF. For the CDR3, the DNA is TGTGCCAGCTCACCACGGCAGGGCAATCAGCCCCAGCATTTT.

The chain has TRBV3-1 (or the pseudogene TRBV3-2) and TRBJ2-3; perhaps TRBD2 as D (5 bases). The V gene lost 2 bases and the J gene lost 0 bases, with 9 bases spanning the gap. Germline lookup yields CDR1 LGHDT and CDR2 YNNKEL (reference sequence). There are 15 residues in the CDR3. This CDR3 is CASSQLAYSTDTQYF. CDR3 nucleotides: TGTGCCAGCAGCCAACTAGCTTATAGCACAGATACGCAGTATTTT.

The chain is built from TRBV6-1 and TRBJ2-2; D is undetermined. Germline CDR1 MNHNS, CDR2 SASEGT. V was clipped by 2 bases and J by 2 bases, with 6 bases between them. This CDR3 contains 14 residues. The CDR3 loop reads CASSEPVNTGELFF. In nucleotides, the CDR3 is TGTGCCAGCAGTGAACCAGTCAACACCGGGGAGCTGTTTTTT.

The V call is TRBV6-5, the J call TRBJ2-2, with D perhaps matching TRBD1 (5 bases). In germline, CDR1 is MNHEY, CDR2 SVGAGI. The CDR3 is 13 residues long. The CDR3 spells CAIRATTTGELFF. The CDR3 coding sequence is TGTGCAATCAGGGCAACTACCACCGGGGAGCTGTTTTTT.

This chain links TRBV19 with TRBJ2-2; TRBD1 might be the D (6 bases). This CDR3 comprises 14 residues. Trimming shortened V by 6 bases and J by 5 bases, and 13 bases separated the two germline ends. Germline V gene data show CDR1 as LNHDA and CDR2 as SQIVND (reference sequence). The CDR3 DNA reads TGTGCCAGTAGACTTAACAGGGCAACCGGGGAGCTGTTTTTT. Its translation: CASRLNRATGELFF.

Note on this clone: The sample contains more than one DNA sequence encoding this CDR3. The gene calls are TRBV29-1 and TRBJ1-2; no reliable D call. This CDR3 region has 11 residues. V lost 4 bases, J lost 4 bases, and 7 bases lay in between. Germline V gene data show CDR1 as SQVTM and CDR2 as ANQGSEA. The CDR3: CSVGAGYGYTF. The CDR3 DNA follows: TGCAGCGTTGGGGCAGGCTATGGCTACACCTTC. The whole variable domain, remainder taken from reference TRBV29-1 and TRBJ1-2, is SAVISQKPSRDICQRGTSLTIQCQVDSQVTMMFWYRQQPGQSLTLIATANQGSEATYESGFVIDKFPISRPNLTFSTLTVSNMSPEDSSIYLCSVGAGYGYTFGSGTRLTVV.

J is TRBJ1-3 and V is TRBV6-6; TRBD1 aligns across 7 bases. Germline V lookup: CDR1 MNHNY, CDR2 SVGAGI (reference sequence). This CDR3 has 16 residues. The V and J ends lost 8 bases and 0 bases, in that order; junction bases with no gene match: 10. The CDR3 DNA reads TGTGCCAGCGGTACGACAGGGACTAGCTCTGGAAACACCATATATTTT. It is translated as CASGTTGTSSGNTIYF.

The rearrangement joins TRBV5-1 to TRBJ1-2; 7 nucleotides line up with TRBD1. V trimming: 5 bases; J trimming: 8 bases; junction bases outside the gene matches: 12. The CDR3 has 14 amino acids. Germline values: CDR1 SGHRS, CDR2 YFSETQ. The CDR3 DNA reads as TGCGCCAGCAGTCTGACAGGGAGCCCGTGGGGCTACACCTTC. It is translated as CASSLTGSPWGYTF.

CDR3: CASSSDRGLAQSNQPQHF. The CDR3 region has the DNA TGTGCCAGTAGTTCAGACAGGGGGCTTGCCCAGTCTAATCAGCCCCAGCATTTT. This chain joins TRBV19 and TRBJ1-5; 10 bases are a match to TRBD1. Germline lookup yields CDR1 LNHDA and CDR2 SQIVND (reference sequence). The CDR3 is 18 amino acids. The J segment lost 4 bases and the V segment lost 5 bases, leaving 14 bases of the junction unmatched.

CDR3 in DNA: TGCAGTGCTTCAGACAGTGAAAAACTGTTTTTT. Protein: CSASDSEKLFF. V usage is TRBV20-1 and J usage is TRBJ1-4; D might be TRBD1 (5 bases). CDR3 length: 11 residues. Trimming shortened V by 5 bases and J by 7 bases, and 8 bases separated the two germline ends. Germline V gene lookup returns CDR1 DFQATT and CDR2 SNEGSKA (reference sequence).

The gene calls are TRBV7-2 and TRBJ2-7, with D unresolved. Germline V lookup: CDR1 SGHTA, CDR2 FQGNSA. V lost 0 bases to trimming and J lost 3 bases, with 6 bases between them. This CDR3 is built from 13 residues. The CDR3 protein is CASSLAQFYEQYF. The CDR3 bases are TGTGCCAGCAGCTTAGCACAGTTCTACGAGCAGTACTTC.

The chain couples TRBV28 to TRBJ1-6, with 10 bases matching TRBD1. The CDR3 covers 18 residues. Germline values: CDR1 MDHEN, CDR2 SYDVKM. The J segment lost 5 bases and the V segment lost 7 bases, leaving 14 bases of the junction unmatched. CDR3 nucleotides: TGTGCCAGCACCTCACCTCCGGGACAGGGGAAAAATAATTCACCCCTCCACTTT. This codes for CASTSPPGQGKNNSPLHF.

The chain has TRBV5-1 and TRBJ1-6; TRBD1 matches 7 bases. In germline, CDR1 is SGHRS, CDR2 YFSETQ. The V and J ends lost 4 bases and 6 bases, in that order; junction bases with no gene match: 4. The CDR3 is made up of 14 amino acids. The DNA for the CDR3 is TGCGCCAGCAGCAGGGACAGCAGTAATTCACCCCTCCACTTT. This codes for CASSRDSSNSPLHF.

The V call is TRBV7-2, the J call TRBJ2-5, with 13 bases that match TRBD2. This CDR3 comprises 18 residues. The germline CDR1 and CDR2 sequences are SGHTA and FQGNSA. V shed 2 bases, J shed 1 base, and the junction held 7 bases outside the gene matches. This CDR3 reads CASSLNGGTSGTQETQYF. The CDR3 DNA reads as TGTGCCAGCAGCTTAAATGGGGGGACTAGCGGGACCCAAGAGACCCAGTACTTC. Looking up the rest from reference TRBV7-2 and TRBJ2-5 gives the full variable domain: GAGVSQSPSNKVTEKGKDVELRCDPISGHTALYWYRQSLGQGLEFLIYFQGNSAPDKSGLPSDRFSAERTGGSVSTLTIQRTQQEDSAVYLCASSLNGGTSGTQETQYFGPGTRLLVL.